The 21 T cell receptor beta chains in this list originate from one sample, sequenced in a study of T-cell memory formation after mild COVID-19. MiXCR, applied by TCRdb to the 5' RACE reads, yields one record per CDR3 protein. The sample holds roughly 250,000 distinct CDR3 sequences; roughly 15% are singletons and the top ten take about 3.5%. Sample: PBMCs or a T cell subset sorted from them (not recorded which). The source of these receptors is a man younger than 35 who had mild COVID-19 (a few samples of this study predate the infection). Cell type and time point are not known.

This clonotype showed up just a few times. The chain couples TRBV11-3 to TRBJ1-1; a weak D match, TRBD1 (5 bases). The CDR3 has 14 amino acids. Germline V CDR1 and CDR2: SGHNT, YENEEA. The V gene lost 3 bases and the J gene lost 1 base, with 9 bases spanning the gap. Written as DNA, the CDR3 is TGTGCCAGCAGCTTTTCAGGGCCGAACACTGAAGCTTTCTTT. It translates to CASSFSGPNTEAFF.

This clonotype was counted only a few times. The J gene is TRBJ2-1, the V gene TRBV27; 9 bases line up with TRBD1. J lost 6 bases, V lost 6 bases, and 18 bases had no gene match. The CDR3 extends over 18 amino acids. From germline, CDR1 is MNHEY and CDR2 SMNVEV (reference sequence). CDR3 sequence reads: CASSPYLQGARGLNEQFF. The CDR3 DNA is TGTGCCAGCAGCCCATACTTACAGGGGGCGCGGGGCCTCAATGAGCAGTTCTTC.

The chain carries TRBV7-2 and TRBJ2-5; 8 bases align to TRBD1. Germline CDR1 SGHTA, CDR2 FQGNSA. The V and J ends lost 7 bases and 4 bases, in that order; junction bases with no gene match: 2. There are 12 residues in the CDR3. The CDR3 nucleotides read TGTGCCAGCACCAGGGGGCTAGAGACCCAGTACTTC. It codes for CASTRGLETQYF.

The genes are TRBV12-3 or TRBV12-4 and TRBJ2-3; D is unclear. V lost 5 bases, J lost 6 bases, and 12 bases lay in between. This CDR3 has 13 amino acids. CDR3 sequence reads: CASSPRTWDTQYF. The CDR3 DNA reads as TGTGCCAGCAGTCCGCGGACCTGGGATACGCAGTATTTT.

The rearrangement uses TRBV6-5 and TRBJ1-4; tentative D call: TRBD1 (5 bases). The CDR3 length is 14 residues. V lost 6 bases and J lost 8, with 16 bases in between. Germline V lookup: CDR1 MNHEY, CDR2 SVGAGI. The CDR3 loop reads CASRYLRVPEKLFF. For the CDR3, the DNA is TGTGCCAGCAGATACCTCAGGGTGCCGGAAAAACTGTTTTTT.

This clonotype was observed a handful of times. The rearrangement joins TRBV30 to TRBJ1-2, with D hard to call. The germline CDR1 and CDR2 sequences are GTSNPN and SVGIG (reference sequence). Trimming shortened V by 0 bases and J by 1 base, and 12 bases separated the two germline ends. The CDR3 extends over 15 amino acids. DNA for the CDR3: TGTGCCTGGAGTGTAGCCCCAGTGGATAACTATGGCTACACCTTC. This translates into CAWSVAPVDNYGYTF.

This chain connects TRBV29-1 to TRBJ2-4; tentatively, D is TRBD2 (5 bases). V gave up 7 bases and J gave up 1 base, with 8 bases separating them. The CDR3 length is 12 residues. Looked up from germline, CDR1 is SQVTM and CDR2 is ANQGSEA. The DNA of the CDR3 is TGCAGCGCAGGACTGGCCAAAAACATTCAGTACTTC. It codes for CSAGLAKNIQYF.

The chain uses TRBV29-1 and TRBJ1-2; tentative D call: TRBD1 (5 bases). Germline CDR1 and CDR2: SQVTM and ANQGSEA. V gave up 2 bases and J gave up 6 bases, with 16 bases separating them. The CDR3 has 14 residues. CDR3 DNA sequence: TGCAGCGTTGAACGGGGGTTTTCCCCTCATGGCTACACCTTC. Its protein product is CSVERGFSPHGYTF.

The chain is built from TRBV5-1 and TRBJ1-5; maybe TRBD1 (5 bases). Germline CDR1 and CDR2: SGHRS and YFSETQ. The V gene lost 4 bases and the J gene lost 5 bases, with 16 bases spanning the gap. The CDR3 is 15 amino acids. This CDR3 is CASSPIPGQDQPQHF. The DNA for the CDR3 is TGCGCCAGCAGCCCCATTCCGGGGCAGGATCAGCCCCAGCATTTT.

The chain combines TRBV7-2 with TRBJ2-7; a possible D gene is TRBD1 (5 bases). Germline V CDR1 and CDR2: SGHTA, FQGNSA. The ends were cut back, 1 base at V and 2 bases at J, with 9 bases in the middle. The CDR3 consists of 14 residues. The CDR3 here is CASSLDTGTYEQYF. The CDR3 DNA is TGTGCCAGCAGCTTAGACACAGGAACCTACGAGCAGTACTTC.

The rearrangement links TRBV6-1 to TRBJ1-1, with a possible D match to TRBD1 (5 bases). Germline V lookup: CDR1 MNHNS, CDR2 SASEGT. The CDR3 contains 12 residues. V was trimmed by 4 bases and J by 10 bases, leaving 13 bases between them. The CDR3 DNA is TGTGCCAGCAGTGGCACGGGGGGTGGAGCTTTCTTT. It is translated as CASSGTGGGAFF.

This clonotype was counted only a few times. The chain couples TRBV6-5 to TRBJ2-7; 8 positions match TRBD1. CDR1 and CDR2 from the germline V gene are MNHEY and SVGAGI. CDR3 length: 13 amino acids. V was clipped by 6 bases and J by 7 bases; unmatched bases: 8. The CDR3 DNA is TGTGCCAGCAGCGATACAGGGGGAGGAGAGCAGTACTTC. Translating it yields CASSDTGGGEQYF.

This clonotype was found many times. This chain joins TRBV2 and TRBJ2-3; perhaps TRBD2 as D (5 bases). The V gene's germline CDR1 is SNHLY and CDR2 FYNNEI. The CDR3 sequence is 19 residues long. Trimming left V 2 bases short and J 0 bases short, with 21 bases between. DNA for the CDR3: TGTGCCAGCAGTGAACGGGCCGGGATCTCAACCCCTAGCACAGATACGCAGTATTTT. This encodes CASSERAGISTPSTDTQYF.

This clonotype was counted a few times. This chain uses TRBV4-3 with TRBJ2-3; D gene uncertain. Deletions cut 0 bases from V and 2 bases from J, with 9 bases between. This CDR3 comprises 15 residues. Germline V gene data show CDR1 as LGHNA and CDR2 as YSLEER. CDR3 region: CASSQDPDATDTQYF. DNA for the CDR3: TGCGCCAGCAGCCAAGACCCGGATGCCACAGATACGCAGTATTTT.

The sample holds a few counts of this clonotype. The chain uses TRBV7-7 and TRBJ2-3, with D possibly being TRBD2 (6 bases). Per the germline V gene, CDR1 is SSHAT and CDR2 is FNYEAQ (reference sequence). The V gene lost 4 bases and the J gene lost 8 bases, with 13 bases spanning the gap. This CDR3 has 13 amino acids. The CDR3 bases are TGTGCCAGCAGCTCCGACGCGGGGATTACGCAGTATTTT. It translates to CASSSDAGITQYF.

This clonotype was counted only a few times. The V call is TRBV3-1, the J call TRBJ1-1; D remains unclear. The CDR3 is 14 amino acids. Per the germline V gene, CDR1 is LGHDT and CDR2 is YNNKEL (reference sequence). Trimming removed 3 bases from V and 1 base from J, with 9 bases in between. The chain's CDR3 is CASSQGSWNTEAFF. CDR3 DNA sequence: TGTGCCAGCAGCCAGGGCAGCTGGAACACTGAAGCTTTCTTT.

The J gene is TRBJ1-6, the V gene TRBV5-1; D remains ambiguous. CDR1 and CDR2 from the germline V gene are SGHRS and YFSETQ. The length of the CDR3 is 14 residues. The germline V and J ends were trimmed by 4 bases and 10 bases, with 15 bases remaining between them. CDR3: CASSEDGRRSPLHF. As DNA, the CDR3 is TGCGCCAGCAGCGAGGACGGACGGAGGTCACCCCTCCACTTT.

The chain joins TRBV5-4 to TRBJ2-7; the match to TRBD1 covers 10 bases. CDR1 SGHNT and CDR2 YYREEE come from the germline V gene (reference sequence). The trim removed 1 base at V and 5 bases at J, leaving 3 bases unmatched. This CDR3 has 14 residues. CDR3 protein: CASSLRQGADEQYF. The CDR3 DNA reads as TGTGCCAGCAGCTTGAGACAGGGGGCAGACGAGCAGTACTTC.

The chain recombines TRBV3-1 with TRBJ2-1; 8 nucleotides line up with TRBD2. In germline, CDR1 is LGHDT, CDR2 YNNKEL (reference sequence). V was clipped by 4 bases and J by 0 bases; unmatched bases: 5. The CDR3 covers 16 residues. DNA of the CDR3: TGTGCCAGCAGCCGTTTAGCGGGGAGCTCCTACAATGAGCAGTTCTTC. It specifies CASSRLAGSSYNEQFF.

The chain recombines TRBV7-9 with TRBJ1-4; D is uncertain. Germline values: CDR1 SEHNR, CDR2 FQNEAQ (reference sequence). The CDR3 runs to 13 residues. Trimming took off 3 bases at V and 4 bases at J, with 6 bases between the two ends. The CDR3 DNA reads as TGTGCCAGCAGCTTTATACGTAATGAAAAACTGTTTTTT. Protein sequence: CASSFIRNEKLFF.

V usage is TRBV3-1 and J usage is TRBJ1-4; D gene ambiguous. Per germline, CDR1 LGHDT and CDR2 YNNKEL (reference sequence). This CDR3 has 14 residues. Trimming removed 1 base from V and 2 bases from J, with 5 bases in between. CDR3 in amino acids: CASSQGPTNEKLFF. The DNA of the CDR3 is TGTGCCAGCAGCCAAGGACCGACTAATGAAAAACTGTTTTTT.